Sequencing of this TCR beta chain was carried out in a study of cytomegalovirus exposure and HLA in healthy donors. Primers included in the PCR were 60 Vbeta and 13 Jbeta primers. TCRdb keeps only in-frame clones here, not all; method: immunoSEQ multiplex PCR. This table lists over 100,000 clones. CDR3 length: 14 residues. Germline loops: CDR1 SQVTM, CDR2 ANQGSEA. V trimming: 6 bases; J trimming: 5 bases; junction bases outside the gene matches: 7. About this clone itself: The antigen is not known.

General study results and limits: Reported results showed that the classifier diagnosed cytomegalovirus status with high specificity and sensitivity. Cytomegalovirus association was listed for 150 or so TCR beta chains.

This chain connects TRBV29-1 to TRBJ1-5; TRBD1 matches 10 bases. Sequenced material: PBMCs. This TCR was recovered from a man between 18 and 29 years old in good health and CMV-seronegative. The CDR3 bases are TGCAGCGTGGCGGGACAGGGGAATGATCAGCCCCAGCATTTT. Translation gives CSVAGQGNDQPQHF.